This T cell receptor (beta chain) was sequenced for a study of T cells in localized non-small cell lung cancer. Notes on the study in general: Uninvolved adjacent lung, not tumor, had the highest T cell clonality. Higher blood T cell density went with longer overall survival. Multi-region tumor sequencing was not done, so intratumor heterogeneity could not be excluded. Across samples, adjacent lung featured a median 57 of the top 100 tumor clones.

V lost 5 bases to trimming and J lost 4 bases, with 14 bases between them. The CDR3 totals 14 residues. The germline CDR1 and CDR2 sequences are LNHDA and SQIVND (reference sequence). The method was immunoSEQ multiplex PCR; TCRdb's version includes in-frame clones alone and lacks a portion of them. The sample has around 53,000 clones; around 80% are singletons. With regard to this clone: Its antigen is currently unknown.

This chain uses TRBV19 with TRBJ2-5, with a tentative D call TRBD2 (6 bases). This TCR came from a woman between 40 and 69 years old with stage II lung adenocarcinoma. Source: PBMCs, taken before any cancer treatment. CDR3 DNA sequence: TGTGCCAGTAGTGCGGTGGGGGGTGGAGAGACCCAGTACTTC. Translating it yields CASSAVGGGETQYF.